This is a list of T cell receptor beta chains from one sample in a study of OX40 agonist ivuxolimab in advanced cancers. Profiled with immunoSEQ multiplex PCR; TCRdb holds only in-frame clones, not every one. The sample records about 68,000 clones, roughly 82% being singletons. This specimen consisted of CD4+ or CD8+ T cells sorted from blood, obtained in a trial of the OX40 agonist ivuxolimab. These receptors were obtained from an adult with an advanced solid tumor such as melanoma, head and neck, liver or kidney cancer. CDR3s include the opening cysteine and the closing phenylalanine or tryptophan. A D gene is named only where the DNA matches it firmly. Size values are once, few and many counts, or a class for expanded clones, and some rows have none.

DNA | CDR3 | J | V | size | D
TGTGCCAGCAGTTTAGGGGGGCGGATAGATACGCAGTATTTT | CASSLGGRIDTQYF | TRBJ2-3 | TRBV28 | NA | NA
TGCGCCAGCAGCTCACAGGGGATACTAGCCAAAAACATTCAGTACTTC | CASSSQGILAKNIQYF | TRBJ2-4 | TRBV5-1 | NA | TRBD1
TGTGCCAGCAAAGGAACTGGGACTAGTCAAGAGACCCAGTACTTC | CASKGTGTSQETQYF | TRBJ2-5 | TRBV2 | NA | TRBD2
TGTGCCAGCAACTACGGGGGGGGCCGAGGGGAAACCCAGTACTTC | CASNYGGGRGETQYF | TRBJ2-5 | TRBV28 | NA | TRBD2
TGTGCCAGCAGTGTTGCCTTTTTTACCGGGGAGCTGTTTTTT | CASSVAFFTGELFF | TRBJ2-2 | TRBV2 | NA | NA
TGTGCCAGCAGCTTAGGACAGTCCGGTTACAATGAGCAGTTCTTC | CASSLGQSGYNEQFF | TRBJ2-1 | TRBV7-9 | NA | NA
TGTGCCAGCAGCATCTTCTCAGGGGCGAACACCGGGGAGCTGTTTTTT | CASSIFSGANTGELFF | TRBJ2-2 | TRBV11-2 | NA | NA
TGTGCCAGCATACTAGCGGGAGTTAATGAGCAGTTCTTC | CASILAGVNEQFF | TRBJ2-1 | TRBV28 | once | TRBD2
TGTGCCAGCAGCTTAGGGGAAAGAGATACGCAGTATTTT | CASSLGERDTQYF | TRBJ2-3 | TRBV11-3 | NA | NA
TGCGCCAGCAGCTCGACAGATGCCGGGGAGCTGTTTTTT | CASSSTDAGELFF | TRBJ2-2 | TRBV5-1 | NA | NA
TGTGCCAGCAGCTTAAACCGGACTAGCTGGTCCTACGAGCAGTACTTC | CASSLNRTSWSYEQYF | TRBJ2-7 | TRBV7-3 | few | TRBD2
TGTGCCAGCAGTTCCCCGGGACAGAACTCCTACGAGCAGTACTTC | CASSSPGQNSYEQYF | TRBJ2-7 | TRBV27 | NA | TRBD1
TGTGCCAGCAGTCTGGGACAGGGCCCCGACGAGCAGTACTTC | CASSLGQGPDEQYF | TRBJ2-7 | TRBV9 | NA | TRBD1
TGTGCCAGCAGCAATCCACTGGCGGGAGGAAACTCCTACGAGCAGTACTTC | CASSNPLAGGNSYEQYF | TRBJ2-7 | TRBV7-6 | NA | TRBD2
TGTGCCAGCAGCGCAACGACATCTTCCTACGAGCAGTACTTC | CASSATTSSYEQYF | TRBJ2-7 | TRBV9 | NA | NA
TGTGCCAGCACCAGGGGCGGAGAGGAGAAAGATACGCAGTATTTT | CASTRGGEEKDTQYF | TRBJ2-3 | TRBV27 | few | NA
TGTGCCATCAGTGACCGGGACAGGGCCTCCTACGAGCAGTACTTC | CAISDRDRASYEQYF | TRBJ2-7 | TRBV10-3 | NA | TRBD1
TGTGCCAGCAGCTTAATTTCATCCGGGGGCACCTACGAGCAGTACTTC | CASSLISSGGTYEQYF | TRBJ2-7 | TRBV11-2 | NA | NA
TGCGCCAGCACCAGCTCGGCCGTACAAGAGACCCAGTACTTC | CASTSSAVQETQYF | TRBJ2-5 | TRBV10-2 | NA | NA
TGTGCCATCAGACAGCGGGAGGCCGGGGATGAGCAGTTCTTC | CAIRQREAGDEQFF | TRBJ2-1 | TRBV10-3 | NA | TRBD2
TGTGCCAGCAGTTCCCCTTGGTTCGACGGTAATAGCAATCAGCCCCAGCATTTT | CASSSPWFDGNSNQPQHF | TRBJ1-5 | TRBV27 | NA | NA
TGTGCCAGCTCACCATATGGGACAGATGGCTACACCTTC | CASSPYGTDGYTF | TRBJ1-2 | TRBV18 | NA | TRBD1
TGTGCCAGCACCGGGAGCTCTGGGGCCAACGTCCTGACTTTC | CASTGSSGANVLTF | TRBJ2-6 | TRBV6-6 | NA | NA
TGTGCCATCAGCCCGACGCCGGGGCCGGGAGAGACCCAGTACTTC | CAISPTPGPGETQYF | TRBJ2-5 | TRBV10-3 | NA | NA
TGTGCCAGCAGTCCTACCGGGACCAAGAGTAACACTGAAGCTTTCTTT | CASSPTGTKSNTEAFF | TRBJ1-1 | TRBV6-6 | NA | NA
TGTGCCAGCAGCGTAACACAGGGGGGTGAAGCTTTCTTT | CASSVTQGGEAFF | TRBJ1-1 | TRBV11-2 | many | TRBD1
TGTGCCAGCAGTTTGACAGGGGCTCTAAGGGAAAAACTGTTTTTT | CASSLTGALREKLFF | TRBJ1-4 | TRBV6-1 | NA | TRBD1
TGTGCCAGCCGACAGGGGGCATCGTACTCGTACGAGCAGTACTTC | CASRQGASYSYEQYF | TRBJ2-7 | TRBV2 | NA | TRBD1
TGTGCTAGTGGTTTGTCGAGTCTTATCAGGGAGCAGTTCTTC | CASGLSSLIREQFF | TRBJ2-1 | TRBV12-5 | NA | NA
TGTGCCAGCAGCTTCGGCAGAGACCTTTCCTACGAGCAGTACTTC | CASSFGRDLSYEQYF | TRBJ2-7 | TRBV7-2 | NA | NA
TGTGCCAGCAGCTTTCCCTTAGGGTTAACTGAAGCTTTCTTT | CASSFPLGLTEAFF | TRBJ1-1 | TRBV11-2 | NA | NA
TGTGCCAGCAGCTACAGACAGGGGGCGAGCACCGGGGAGCTGTTTTTT | CASSYRQGASTGELFF | TRBJ2-2 | TRBV11-3 | NA | TRBD1
TGCGCCAGCAGTCTCCTCGGAAACACCATATATTTT | CASSLLGNTIYF | TRBJ1-3 | TRBV23-1 | NA | NA
TGCGCCAGCAGCGAACGGACTAGCGGGCATGAGCAGTTCTTC | CASSERTSGHEQFF | TRBJ2-1 | TRBV5-1 | once | TRBD2
TGCGCCAGCAGCGGACAGGACATCAGCTCCTACGAGCAGTACTTC | CASSGQDISSYEQYF | TRBJ2-7 | TRBV5-1 | medium-sized | TRBD1
TGTGCCAGCAGGGGAGGCCCGGAGTCAGCAGATACGCAGTATTTT | CASRGGPESADTQYF | TRBJ2-3 | TRBV6-1 | NA | NA
TGTGCCAGCAGCCGGACTGGAAACACCATATATTTT | CASSRTGNTIYF | TRBJ1-3 | TRBV7-2 | NA | NA
TGTGCCAGCAGTATAAGGGGGGGCTTCGATGAGCAGTTCTTC | CASSIRGGFDEQFF | TRBJ2-1 | TRBV9 | once | NA
TGTGCCAGCAGCCGCGGCACCACCGGGGAGCTGTTTTTT | CASSRGTTGELFF | TRBJ2-2 | TRBV14 | NA | NA
TGTGCCAGCAGCTCGACGACGGACACTTTCAATCAGCCCCAGCATTTT | CASSSTTDTFNQPQHF | TRBJ1-5 | TRBV5-5 | NA | NA
TGTGCCAGCAGTTCCCCCGGGACAGGGAGCACTGAAGCTTTCTTT | CASSSPGTGSTEAFF | TRBJ1-1 | TRBV28 | NA | TRBD1
TGTGCCAGCAGACTCCTCCTGGAAGGCGGACACTACGAGCAGTACTTC | CASRLLLEGGHYEQYF | TRBJ2-7 | TRBV28 | few | NA
TGTGCCACCCTGCAAAGGGGGGAAAAAACCGGGGAGCTGTTTTTT | CATLQRGEKTGELFF | TRBJ2-2 | TRBV19 | NA | NA
TGTGCCAGCACCCTAGTAGGGGGGCGAAACACAGATACGCAGTATTTT | CASTLVGGRNTDTQYF | TRBJ2-3 | TRBV7-2 | few | NA
TGCAGTGGAGGAGGGGAAGAAGGCTACACCTTC | CSGGGEEGYTF | TRBJ1-2 | TRBV20-1 | NA | NA
TGTGCCAGCTCACCACCGGAGACAGGGTTTGGTTACGAGCAGTACTTC | CASSPPETGFGYEQYF | TRBJ2-7 | TRBV18 | once | TRBD1
TGTGCCAGCAGTTTCGGGGATCCTAATTCACCCCTCCACTTT | CASSFGDPNSPLHF | TRBJ1-6 | TRBV27 | NA | NA
TGTGCCAGCAGCTCCAGATACAGGGAAGCTGGAAACACCATATATTTT | CASSSRYREAGNTIYF | TRBJ1-3 | TRBV7-6 | few | NA
TGTGCCACTAGTATGAAGGGGGACGGCTCCTACAATGAGCAGTTCTTC | CATSMKGDGSYNEQFF | TRBJ2-1 | TRBV19 | once | NA